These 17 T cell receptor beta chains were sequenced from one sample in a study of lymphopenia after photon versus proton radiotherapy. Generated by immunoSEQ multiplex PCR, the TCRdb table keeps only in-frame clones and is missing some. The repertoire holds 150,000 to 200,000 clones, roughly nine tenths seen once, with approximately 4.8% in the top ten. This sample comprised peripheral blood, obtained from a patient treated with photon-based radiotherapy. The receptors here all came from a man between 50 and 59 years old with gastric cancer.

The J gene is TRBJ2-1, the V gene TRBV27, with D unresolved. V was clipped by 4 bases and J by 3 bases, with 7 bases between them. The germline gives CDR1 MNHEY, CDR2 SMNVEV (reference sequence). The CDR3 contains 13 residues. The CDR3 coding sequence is TGTGCCAGCAGTTCAGCGAACTACAATGAGCAGTTCTTC. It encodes CASSSANYNEQFF.

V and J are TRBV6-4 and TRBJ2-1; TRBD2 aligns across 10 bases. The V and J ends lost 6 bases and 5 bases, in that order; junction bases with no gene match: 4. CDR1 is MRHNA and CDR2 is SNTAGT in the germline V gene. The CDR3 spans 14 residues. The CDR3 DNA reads TGTGCCAGCAGGGAGCGGGAGGGGGACAATGAGCAGTTCTTC. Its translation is CASREREGDNEQFF.

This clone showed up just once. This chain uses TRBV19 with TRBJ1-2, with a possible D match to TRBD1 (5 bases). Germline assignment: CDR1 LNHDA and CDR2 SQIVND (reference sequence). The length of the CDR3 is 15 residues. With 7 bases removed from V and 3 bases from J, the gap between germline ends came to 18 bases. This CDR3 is CASNPQPGVDYGYTF. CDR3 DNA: TGTGCCAGTAACCCCCAGCCGGGGGTTGACTATGGCTACACCTTC. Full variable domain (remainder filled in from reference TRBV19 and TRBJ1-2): DGGITQSPKYLFRKEGQNVTLSCEQNLNHDAMYWYRQDPGQGLRLIYYSQIVNDFQKGDIAEGYSVSREKKESFPLTVTSAQKNPTAFYLCASNPQPGVDYGYTFGSGTRLTVV.

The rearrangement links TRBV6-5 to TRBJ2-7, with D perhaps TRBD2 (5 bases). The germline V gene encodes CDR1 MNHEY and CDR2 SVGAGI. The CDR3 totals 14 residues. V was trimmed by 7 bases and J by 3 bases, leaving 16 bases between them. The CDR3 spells CASTRAGGYYEQYF. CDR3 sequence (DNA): TGTGCCAGCACTCGGGCCGGAGGTTACTACGAGCAGTACTTC.

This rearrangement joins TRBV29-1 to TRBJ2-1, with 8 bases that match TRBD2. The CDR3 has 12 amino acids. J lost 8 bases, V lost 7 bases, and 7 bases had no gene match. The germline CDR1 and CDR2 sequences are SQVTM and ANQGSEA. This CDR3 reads CSAGTSVYEQFF. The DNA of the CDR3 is TGCAGCGCCGGGACTAGTGTGTATGAGCAGTTCTTC.

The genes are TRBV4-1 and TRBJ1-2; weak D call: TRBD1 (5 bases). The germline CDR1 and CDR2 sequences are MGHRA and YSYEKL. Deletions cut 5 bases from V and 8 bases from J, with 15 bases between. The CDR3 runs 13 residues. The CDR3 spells CASSFGTPLGYTF. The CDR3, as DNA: TGCGCCAGCAGCTTCGGGACGCCGTTAGGCTACACCTTC.

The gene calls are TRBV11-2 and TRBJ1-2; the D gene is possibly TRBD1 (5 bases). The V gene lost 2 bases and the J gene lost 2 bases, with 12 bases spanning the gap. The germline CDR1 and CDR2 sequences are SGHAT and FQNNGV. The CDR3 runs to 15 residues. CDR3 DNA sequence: TGTGCCAGCAGCTTATTTCAGGGAACGAACTATGGCTACACCTTC. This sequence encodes CASSLFQGTNYGYTF.

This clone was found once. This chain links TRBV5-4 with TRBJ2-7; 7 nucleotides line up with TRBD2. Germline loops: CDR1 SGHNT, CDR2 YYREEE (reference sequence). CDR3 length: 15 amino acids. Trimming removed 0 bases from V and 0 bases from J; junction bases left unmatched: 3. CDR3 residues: CASSLGGSGSYEQYF. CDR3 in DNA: TGTGCCAGCAGCTTGGGCGGGAGTGGCTCCTACGAGCAGTACTTC. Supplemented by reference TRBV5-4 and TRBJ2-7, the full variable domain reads ETGVTQSPTHLIKTRGQQVTLRCSSQSGHNTVSWYQQALGQGPQFIFQYYREEENGRGNFPPRFSGLQFPNYSSELNVNALELDDSALYLCASSLGGSGSYEQYFGPGTRLTVT.

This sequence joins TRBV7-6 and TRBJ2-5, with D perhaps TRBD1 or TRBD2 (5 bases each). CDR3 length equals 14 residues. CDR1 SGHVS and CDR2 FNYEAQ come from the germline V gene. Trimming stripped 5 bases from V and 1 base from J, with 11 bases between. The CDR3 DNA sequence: TGTGCCAGCAGCCCGGGGCCAGGCCAAGAGACCCAGTACTTC. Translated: CASSPGPGQETQYF.

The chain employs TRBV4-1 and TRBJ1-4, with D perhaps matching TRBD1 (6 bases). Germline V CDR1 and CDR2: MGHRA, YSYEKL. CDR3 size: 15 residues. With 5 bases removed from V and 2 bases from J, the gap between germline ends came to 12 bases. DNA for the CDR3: TGCGCCAGCAGCACGCGACAGGCGACTAATGAAAAACTGTTTTTT. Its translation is CASSTRQATNEKLFF.

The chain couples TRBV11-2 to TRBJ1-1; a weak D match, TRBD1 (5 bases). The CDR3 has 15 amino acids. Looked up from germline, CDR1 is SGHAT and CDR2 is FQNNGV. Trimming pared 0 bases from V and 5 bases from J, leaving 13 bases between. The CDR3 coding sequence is TGTGCCAGCAGCTTAGATCGGTCAGGGTCGACTGAAGCTTTCTTT. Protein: CASSLDRSGSTEAFF.

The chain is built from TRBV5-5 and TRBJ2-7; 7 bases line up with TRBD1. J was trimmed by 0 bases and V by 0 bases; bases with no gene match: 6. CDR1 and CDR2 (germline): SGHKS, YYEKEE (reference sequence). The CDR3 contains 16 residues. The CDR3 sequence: CASSLATGLSSYEQYF. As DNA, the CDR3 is TGTGCCAGCAGCTTGGCGACAGGGCTTAGCTCCTACGAGCAGTACTTC.

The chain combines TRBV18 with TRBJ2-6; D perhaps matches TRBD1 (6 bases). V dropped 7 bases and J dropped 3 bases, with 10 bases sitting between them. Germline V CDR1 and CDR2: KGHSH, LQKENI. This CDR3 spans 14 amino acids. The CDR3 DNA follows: TGTGCCAGCTTACAGGGAAGTGGGGCCAACGTCCTGACTTTC. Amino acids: CASLQGSGANVLTF.

The CDR3 region is CASSQGLAGGAYEQYF. The CDR3 DNA sequence: TGTGCCAGCAGCCAAGGGCTAGCGGGAGGGGCCTACGAGCAGTACTTC. V usage is TRBV14 and J usage is TRBJ2-7; 12 bases map to TRBD2. CDR3 size: 16 residues. Germline trimming cut 1 base from V and 2 bases from J; bases unmatched to any gene: 3. From germline, CDR1 is SGHDN and CDR2 FVKESK.

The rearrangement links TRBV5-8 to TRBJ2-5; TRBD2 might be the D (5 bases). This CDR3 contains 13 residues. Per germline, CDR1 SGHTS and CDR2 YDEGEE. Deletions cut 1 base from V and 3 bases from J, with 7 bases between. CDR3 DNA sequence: TGTGCCAGCAGCTTGCCCGGGGAAGAGACCCAGTACTTC. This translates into CASSLPGEETQYF.

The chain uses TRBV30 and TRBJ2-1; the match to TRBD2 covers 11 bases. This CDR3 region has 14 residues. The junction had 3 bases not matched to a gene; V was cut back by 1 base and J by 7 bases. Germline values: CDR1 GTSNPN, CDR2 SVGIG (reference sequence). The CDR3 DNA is TGTGCCTGGAGTGGACTAGCGGGACTTAATGAGCAGTTCTTC. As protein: CAWSGLAGLNEQFF.

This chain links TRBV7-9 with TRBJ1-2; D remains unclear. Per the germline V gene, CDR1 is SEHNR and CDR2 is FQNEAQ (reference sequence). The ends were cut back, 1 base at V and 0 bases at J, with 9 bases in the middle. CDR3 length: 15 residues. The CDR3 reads CASSLGQPPNYGYTF. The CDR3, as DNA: TGTGCCAGCAGCTTAGGGCAGCCTCCTAACTATGGCTACACCTTC. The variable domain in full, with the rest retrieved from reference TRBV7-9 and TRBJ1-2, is DTGVSQNPRHKITKRGQNVTFRCDPISEHNRLYWYRQTLGQGPEFLTYFQNEAQLEKSRLLSDRFSAERPKGSFSTLEIQRTEQGDSAMYLCASSLGQPPNYGYTFGSGTRLTVV.